This is a list of T cell receptor beta chains from one sample in a study of beta chain features in type 1 diabetes. TCRdb's copy holds only in-frame clones and misses some; the assay was immunoSEQ multiplex PCR. This table holds more than 300,000 clones, roughly 12% found once. The sequencing sample was made of naive CD4+ T cells from blood. Source of these receptors: a woman younger than 35 with type 1 diabetes. Both conserved end residues are part of each CDR3. The D gene is left open where the match is weak. A row's size may be missing; if present it is once, few, many or a size class.

d_call: -; v_call: TRBV18; j_call: TRBJ1-1; clone_size: few; cdr3_nt: TGTGCCAGCTCACCACGGACATTGGCGAACACTGAAGCTTTCTTT; cdr3_aa: CASSPRTLANTEAFF
d_call: TRBD1; v_call: TRBV7-2; j_call: TRBJ1-5; clone_size: -; cdr3_nt: TGTGCCAGCAGCTTCTACGGGACAGGGGGAAGCAATCAGCCCCAGCATTTT; cdr3_aa: CASSFYGTGGSNQPQHF
d_call: TRBD2; v_call: TRBV7-2; j_call: TRBJ2-5; clone_size: few; cdr3_nt: TGTGCCAGCAGCCTACGCGTAGGCGGGGGGGGTGAGAGCCAGTACTTC; cdr3_aa: CASSLRVGGGGESQYF
d_call: TRBD2; v_call: TRBV29-1; j_call: TRBJ2-1; clone_size: few; cdr3_nt: TGCAGCGTTGGCCCCGGGACTAGCGGGTACAATGAGCAGTTCTTC; cdr3_aa: CSVGPGTSGYNEQFF
d_call: TRBD2; v_call: TRBV28; j_call: TRBJ2-7; clone_size: few; cdr3_nt: TGTGCCAGCAGTTTCCCTAGCGGGAGGGCCTCCTACGAGCAGTACTTC; cdr3_aa: CASSFPSGRASYEQYF
d_call: TRBD1; v_call: TRBV7-9; j_call: TRBJ2-7; clone_size: -; cdr3_nt: TGTGCCAGCAGCTTAGTTAACAGGGGAAGCGAGCAGTACTTC; cdr3_aa: CASSLVNRGSEQYF
d_call: TRBD2; v_call: TRBV6-6; j_call: TRBJ2-5; clone_size: few; cdr3_nt: TGTGCCAGCAAATCCGGGACTAGCGGGAGGGAGACCCAGTACTTC; cdr3_aa: CASKSGTSGRETQYF
d_call: -; v_call: TRBV6-5; j_call: TRBJ1-1; clone_size: -; cdr3_nt: TGTGCCAGCAGTTACCTGACAGGGAACACTGAAGCTTTCTTT; cdr3_aa: CASSYLTGNTEAFF
d_call: -; v_call: TRBV30; j_call: TRBJ2-7; clone_size: few; cdr3_nt: TGTGCCTGGGCGAGGCAAACCTACGAGCAGTACTTC; cdr3_aa: CAWARQTYEQYF
d_call: TRBD1; v_call: TRBV10-3; j_call: TRBJ1-2; clone_size: -; cdr3_nt: TGTGCCATCAGTGACCCCCAGGGGGATGGCTACACCTTC; cdr3_aa: CAISDPQGDGYTF
d_call: TRBD2; v_call: TRBV4-3; j_call: TRBJ2-1; clone_size: few; cdr3_nt: TGCGCCAGCAGCCAGCAAAGGACTAGCGGGGGGCCGATCTCCTACAATGAGCAGTTCTTC; cdr3_aa: CASSQQRTSGGPISYNEQFF
d_call: -; v_call: TRBV2; j_call: TRBJ2-1; clone_size: few; cdr3_nt: TGTGCCAGCAAACTAGTGTTCAATGAGCAGTTCTTC; cdr3_aa: CASKLVFNEQFF
d_call: -; v_call: TRBV2; j_call: TRBJ2-5; clone_size: -; cdr3_nt: TGTGCCAGCAGCGAGGTCGCGGAGACCCAGTACTTC; cdr3_aa: CASSEVAETQYF
d_call: TRBD2; v_call: TRBV9; j_call: TRBJ2-3; clone_size: once; cdr3_nt: TGTGCCAGCAGCGTAGGGACTAGCGGACACACAGATACGCAGTATTTT; cdr3_aa: CASSVGTSGHTDTQYF
d_call: TRBD2; v_call: TRBV4-1; j_call: TRBJ2-4; clone_size: few; cdr3_nt: TGCGCCAGCAGCCAAGGACTAGCGGGAGGACTAGCCAAAAACATTCAGTACTTC; cdr3_aa: CASSQGLAGGLAKNIQYF
d_call: -; v_call: TRBV11-2; j_call: TRBJ2-7; clone_size: -; cdr3_nt: TGTGCCAGCAGCTCATGGAGCCGGGATCGCTACGAGCAGTACTTC; cdr3_aa: CASSSWSRDRYEQYF
d_call: -; v_call: TRBV4-3; j_call: TRBJ1-2; clone_size: few; cdr3_nt: TGCGCCAGCAGCCAAGGGTGGCAGAACTATGGCTACACCTTC; cdr3_aa: CASSQGWQNYGYTF
d_call: -; v_call: TRBV4-2; j_call: TRBJ2-1; clone_size: -; cdr3_nt: TGTGCCAGCAGCCAAGACCCAATTAGCTCCTACAATGAGCAGTTCTTC; cdr3_aa: CASSQDPISSYNEQFF
d_call: -; v_call: TRBV5-1; j_call: TRBJ2-3; clone_size: -; cdr3_nt: TGCGCCAGCAGCTTGGCCGTATCCGATACGCAGTATTTT; cdr3_aa: CASSLAVSDTQYF
d_call: -; v_call: TRBV9; j_call: TRBJ2-3; clone_size: -; cdr3_nt: TGTGCCAGCAGCGTACCAAAGGGCGGGATGAGCACAGATACGCAGTATTTT; cdr3_aa: CASSVPKGGMSTDTQYF
d_call: -; v_call: TRBV2; j_call: TRBJ2-2; clone_size: -; cdr3_nt: TGTGCCAGCAGTGGACAACCCTCGACCGGGGAGCTGTTTTTT; cdr3_aa: CASSGQPSTGELFF
d_call: -; v_call: TRBV4-1; j_call: TRBJ2-2; clone_size: -; cdr3_nt: TGCGCCAGCAGCCATGGAGGGGGCAGGTTCACCGGGGAGCTGTTTTTT; cdr3_aa: CASSHGGGRFTGELFF
d_call: TRBD1; v_call: TRBV18; j_call: TRBJ1-1; clone_size: few; cdr3_nt: TGTGCCAGCTCACCACGGGAATCGACAGGGGCTGAAGCTTTCTTT; cdr3_aa: CASSPRESTGAEAFF
d_call: TRBD2; v_call: TRBV9; j_call: TRBJ2-1; clone_size: few; cdr3_nt: TGTGCCAGCAGCGTAGGCAAGGCGGGAGGGTCGAGTGAGCAGTTCTTC; cdr3_aa: CASSVGKAGGSSEQFF
d_call: TRBD1; v_call: TRBV5-6; j_call: TRBJ2-3; clone_size: few; cdr3_nt: TGTGCCAGCAGCTTGGATACACAGGGGGGATACACAGATACGCAGTATTTT; cdr3_aa: CASSLDTQGGYTDTQYF
d_call: -; v_call: TRBV30; j_call: TRBJ2-1; clone_size: few; cdr3_nt: TGTGCCTGGAGTTCCCCGGGAGAAGAGCAGTTCTTC; cdr3_aa: CAWSSPGEEQFF
d_call: TRBD2; v_call: TRBV7-2; j_call: TRBJ2-1; clone_size: -; cdr3_nt: TGTGCCAGCAGCTTAGTCGCGGGAGAGGGAAATGAGCAGTTCTTC; cdr3_aa: CASSLVAGEGNEQFF
d_call: -; v_call: TRBV7-9; j_call: TRBJ1-5; clone_size: few; cdr3_nt: TGTGCCAGCAGCAACATTGGGGGGGTAGGGCAGCCCCAGCATTTT; cdr3_aa: CASSNIGGVGQPQHF
d_call: -; v_call: TRBV28; j_call: TRBJ2-7; clone_size: few; cdr3_nt: TGTGCCAGCAGGACGGCGTATGGGGGCCCCTACGAGCAGTACTTC; cdr3_aa: CASRTAYGGPYEQYF
d_call: -; v_call: TRBV4-3; j_call: TRBJ2-3; clone_size: few; cdr3_nt: TGCGCCAGCAGCCAAGCGGGGTGGACAGATACGCAGTATTTT; cdr3_aa: CASSQAGWTDTQYF
d_call: -; v_call: TRBV11-3; j_call: TRBJ1-5; clone_size: few; cdr3_nt: TGTGCCAGCAGCGCCAGGGTGGATGCGCCCCAGCATTTT; cdr3_aa: CASSARVDAPQHF
d_call: TRBD1; v_call: TRBV7-9; j_call: TRBJ1-1; clone_size: -; cdr3_nt: TGTGCCAGCAGCCAGTCAGGGGGAACTGAAGCTTTCTTT; cdr3_aa: CASSQSGGTEAFF
d_call: -; v_call: TRBV7-2; j_call: TRBJ2-5; clone_size: -; cdr3_nt: TGTGCCAGCAGTCACCAAAGGGGCGGAGAGACCCAGTACTTC; cdr3_aa: CASSHQRGGETQYF
d_call: -; v_call: TRBV19; j_call: TRBJ2-1; clone_size: few; cdr3_nt: TGTGCCAGTAGTATAGTTGGGCAATACAATGAGCAGTTCTTC; cdr3_aa: CASSIVGQYNEQFF
d_call: TRBD1; v_call: TRBV18; j_call: TRBJ1-4; clone_size: -; cdr3_nt: TGTGCCAGCTCACGACAGGGGACGGGGGAAAAACTGTTTTTT; cdr3_aa: CASSRQGTGEKLFF
d_call: -; v_call: TRBV29-1; j_call: TRBJ2-1; clone_size: few; cdr3_nt: TGCAGCGCTTCCTTATACTCCTACAATGAGCAGTTCTTC; cdr3_aa: CSASLYSYNEQFF
d_call: -; v_call: TRBV9; j_call: TRBJ1-2; clone_size: few; cdr3_nt: TGTGCCAGCAGCCTTAATTCCGACAGCTATGGCTACACCTTC; cdr3_aa: CASSLNSDSYGYTF
d_call: -; v_call: TRBV14; j_call: TRBJ1-1; clone_size: -; cdr3_nt: TGTGCCAGCAGCGCACACCTGAACACTGAAGCTTTCTTT; cdr3_aa: CASSAHLNTEAFF
d_call: -; v_call: TRBV19; j_call: TRBJ1-2; clone_size: -; cdr3_nt: TGTGCCAGTATTTCAGACAGGAACCTCTATGGCTACACCTTC; cdr3_aa: CASISDRNLYGYTF
d_call: TRBD2; v_call: TRBV14; j_call: TRBJ2-1; clone_size: -; cdr3_nt: TGTGCCAGCAGCCAAGTGGGAACTAGCGGGCTTAGCTCCTACAATGAGCAGTTCTTC; cdr3_aa: CASSQVGTSGLSSYNEQFF
d_call: -; v_call: TRBV5-1; j_call: TRBJ2-1; clone_size: few; cdr3_nt: TGCGCCAGCAGCTTTAGACAGAGGAACTACAATGAGCAGTTCTTC; cdr3_aa: CASSFRQRNYNEQFF
d_call: -; v_call: TRBV29-1; j_call: TRBJ1-2; clone_size: few; cdr3_nt: TGCAGCGTTGAAGCGGGTGTGGCCAACTATGGCTACACCTTC; cdr3_aa: CSVEAGVANYGYTF
d_call: TRBD2; v_call: TRBV12-5; j_call: TRBJ2-3; clone_size: few; cdr3_nt: TGTGCTAGTGGTCCGGGACTAGCGGGATGGGCAGATACGCAGTATTTT; cdr3_aa: CASGPGLAGWADTQYF
d_call: TRBD1; v_call: TRBV18; j_call: TRBJ2-1; clone_size: -; cdr3_nt: TGTGCCAGCTCCCTTGACAGGGGTAATGAGCAGTTCTTC; cdr3_aa: CASSLDRGNEQFF
d_call: -; v_call: TRBV2; j_call: TRBJ2-7; clone_size: -; cdr3_nt: TGTGCCAGCATGAGCGGCTACGAGCAGTACTTC; cdr3_aa: CASMSGYEQYF
d_call: -; v_call: TRBV28; j_call: TRBJ1-4; clone_size: -; cdr3_nt: TGTGCCAGCACCGGGATCCCCACAACAACTAATGAAAAACTGTTTTTT; cdr3_aa: CASTGIPTTTNEKLFF
d_call: TRBD1; v_call: TRBV15; j_call: TRBJ2-5; clone_size: few; cdr3_nt: TGTGCCACCAGCATCCGACAGGGTGAGACCCAGTACTTC; cdr3_aa: CATSIRQGETQYF
d_call: -; v_call: TRBV28; j_call: TRBJ2-2; clone_size: once; cdr3_nt: TGTGCCAGCAGCCCAACCGGGGAGCTGTTTTTT; cdr3_aa: CASSPTGELFF